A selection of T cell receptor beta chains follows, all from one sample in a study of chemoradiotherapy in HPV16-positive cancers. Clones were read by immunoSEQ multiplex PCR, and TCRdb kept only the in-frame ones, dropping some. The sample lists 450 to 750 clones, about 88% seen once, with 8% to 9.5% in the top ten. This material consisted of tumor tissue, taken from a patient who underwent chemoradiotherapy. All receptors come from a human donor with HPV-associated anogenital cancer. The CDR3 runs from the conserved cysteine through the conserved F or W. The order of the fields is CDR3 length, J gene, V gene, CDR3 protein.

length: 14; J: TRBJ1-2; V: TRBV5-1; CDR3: CASSWGTGSSGYTF
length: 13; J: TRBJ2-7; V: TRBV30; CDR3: CAWSRTGNDEQYF
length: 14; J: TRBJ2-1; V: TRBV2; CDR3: CASSEGAAYNEQFF
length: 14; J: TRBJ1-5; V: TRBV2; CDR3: CASSENGLNQPQHF
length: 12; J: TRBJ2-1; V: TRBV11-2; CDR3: CASSFGANEQFF
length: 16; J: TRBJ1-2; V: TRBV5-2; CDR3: CASNTLGERKTYGYTF
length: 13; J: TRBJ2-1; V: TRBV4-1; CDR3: CATAGKSYNEQFF
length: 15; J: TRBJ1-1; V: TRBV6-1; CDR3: CASSERVRTNTEAFF
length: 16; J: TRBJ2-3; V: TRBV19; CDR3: CASSTNGQGGKDTQYF
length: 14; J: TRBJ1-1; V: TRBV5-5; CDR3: CASSLGLPRTEAFF
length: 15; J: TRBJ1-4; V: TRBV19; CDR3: CASSEYRGPNEKLFF
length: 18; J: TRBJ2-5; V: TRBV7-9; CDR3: CASSLSGRKGQGGETQYF
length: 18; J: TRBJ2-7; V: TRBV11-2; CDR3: CASSSNLRLAGAEDEQYF
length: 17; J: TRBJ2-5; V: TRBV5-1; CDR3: CASSSRLAERGQETQYF
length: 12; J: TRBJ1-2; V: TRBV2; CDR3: CASTLAGGGYTF
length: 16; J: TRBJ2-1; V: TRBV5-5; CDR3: CASSLASAGVSNEQFF
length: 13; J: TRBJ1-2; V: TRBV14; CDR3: CASSLTGPGGYTF
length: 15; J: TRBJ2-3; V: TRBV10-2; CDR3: CATEPTGGATDTQYF
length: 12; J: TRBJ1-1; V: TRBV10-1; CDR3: CASGTGITEAFF
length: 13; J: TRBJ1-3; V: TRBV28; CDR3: CASSSGQGHTIYF
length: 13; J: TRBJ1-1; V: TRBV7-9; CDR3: CASSSSSNTEAFF
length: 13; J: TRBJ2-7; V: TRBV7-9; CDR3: CASSASQGYEQYF
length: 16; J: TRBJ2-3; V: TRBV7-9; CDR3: CASSVLQRPSTDTQYF
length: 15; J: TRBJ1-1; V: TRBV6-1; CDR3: CASSERGRMNTEAFF